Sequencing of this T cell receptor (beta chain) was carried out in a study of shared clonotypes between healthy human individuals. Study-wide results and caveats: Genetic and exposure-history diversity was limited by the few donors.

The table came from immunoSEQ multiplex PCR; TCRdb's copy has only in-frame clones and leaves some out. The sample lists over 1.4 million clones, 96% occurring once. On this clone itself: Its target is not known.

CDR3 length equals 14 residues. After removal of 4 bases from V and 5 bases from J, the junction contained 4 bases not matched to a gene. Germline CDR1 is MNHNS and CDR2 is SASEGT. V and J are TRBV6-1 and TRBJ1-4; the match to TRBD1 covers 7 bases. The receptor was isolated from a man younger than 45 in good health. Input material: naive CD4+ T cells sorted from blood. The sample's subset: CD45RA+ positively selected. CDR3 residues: CASSGGTANEKLFF. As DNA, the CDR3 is TGTGCCAGCAGTGGAGGGACAGCAAATGAAAAACTGTTTTTT.